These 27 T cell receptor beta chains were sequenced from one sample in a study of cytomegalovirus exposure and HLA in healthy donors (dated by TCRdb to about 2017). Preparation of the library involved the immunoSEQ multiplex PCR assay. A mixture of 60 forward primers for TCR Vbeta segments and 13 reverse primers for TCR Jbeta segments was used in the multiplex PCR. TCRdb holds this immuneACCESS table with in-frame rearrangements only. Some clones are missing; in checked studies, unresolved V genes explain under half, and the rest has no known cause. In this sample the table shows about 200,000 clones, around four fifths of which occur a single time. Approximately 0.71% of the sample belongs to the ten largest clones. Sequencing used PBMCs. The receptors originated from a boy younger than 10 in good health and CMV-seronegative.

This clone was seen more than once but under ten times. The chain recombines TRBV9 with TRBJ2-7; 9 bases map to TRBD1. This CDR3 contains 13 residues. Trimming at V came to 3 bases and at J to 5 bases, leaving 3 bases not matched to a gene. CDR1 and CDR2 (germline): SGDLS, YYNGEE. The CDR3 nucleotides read TGTGCCAGCAGCGCCCGGGACAGGGACGAGCAGTACTTC. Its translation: CASSARDRDEQYF. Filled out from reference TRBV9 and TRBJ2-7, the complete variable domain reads DSGVTQTPKHLITATGQRVTLRCSPRSGDLSVYWYQQSLDQGLQFLIQYYNGEERAKGNILERFSAQQFPDLHSELNLSSLELGDSALYFCASSARDRDEQYFGPGTRLTVT.

The CDR3 here is CASSLAWSSGANVLTF. The CDR3 DNA reads TGTGCCAGCAGCTTAGCCTGGAGCTCTGGGGCCAACGTCCTGACTTTC. V and J are TRBV7-9 and TRBJ2-6; D is unclear. CDR1 is SEHNR, CDR2 FQNEAQ, per germline (reference sequence). The CDR3 length is 16 residues. Trimming took 0 bases from V and 0 from J, leaving 6 bases between them.

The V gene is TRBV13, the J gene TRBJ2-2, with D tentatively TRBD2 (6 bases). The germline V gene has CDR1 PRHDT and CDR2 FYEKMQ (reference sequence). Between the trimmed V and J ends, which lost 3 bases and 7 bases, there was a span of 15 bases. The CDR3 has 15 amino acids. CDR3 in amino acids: CASSFLGEDGGELFF. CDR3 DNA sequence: TGTGCCAGCAGCTTCTTGGGGGAGGATGGCGGGGAGCTGTTTTTT.

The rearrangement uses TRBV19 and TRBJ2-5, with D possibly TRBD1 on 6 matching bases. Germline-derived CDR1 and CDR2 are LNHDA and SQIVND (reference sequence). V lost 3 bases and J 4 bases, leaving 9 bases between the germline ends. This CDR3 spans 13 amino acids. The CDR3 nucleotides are TGTGCCAGTAGTATGGTCAGGGGAGAGACCCAGTACTTC. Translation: CASSMVRGETQYF.

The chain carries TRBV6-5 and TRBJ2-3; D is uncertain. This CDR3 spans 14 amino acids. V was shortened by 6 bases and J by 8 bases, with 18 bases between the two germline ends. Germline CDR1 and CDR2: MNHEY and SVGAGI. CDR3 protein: CASSPPYSFGTQYF. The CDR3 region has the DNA TGTGCCAGCAGCCCCCCCTACTCGTTCGGTACGCAGTATTTT.

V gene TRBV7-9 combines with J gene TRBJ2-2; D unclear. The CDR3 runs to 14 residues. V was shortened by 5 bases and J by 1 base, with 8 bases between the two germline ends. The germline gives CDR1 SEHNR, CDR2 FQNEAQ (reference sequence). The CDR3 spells CASSLQQNTGELFF. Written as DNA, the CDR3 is TGTGCCAGCAGCCTACAGCAGAACACCGGGGAGCTGTTTTTT.

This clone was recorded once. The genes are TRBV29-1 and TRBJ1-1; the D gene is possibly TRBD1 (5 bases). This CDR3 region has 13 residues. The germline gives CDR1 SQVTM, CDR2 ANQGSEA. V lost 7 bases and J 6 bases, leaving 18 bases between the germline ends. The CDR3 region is CSARGHISPEAFF. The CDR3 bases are TGCAGCGCGCGGGGCCATATATCCCCTGAAGCTTTCTTT.

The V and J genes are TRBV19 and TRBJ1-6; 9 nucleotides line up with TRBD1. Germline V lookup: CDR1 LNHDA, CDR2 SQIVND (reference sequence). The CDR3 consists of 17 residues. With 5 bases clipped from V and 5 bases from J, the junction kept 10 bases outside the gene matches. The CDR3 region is CASSLLHGTGHNSPLHF. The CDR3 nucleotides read TGTGCCAGTAGTCTTCTCCACGGGACAGGGCATAATTCACCCCTCCACTTT.

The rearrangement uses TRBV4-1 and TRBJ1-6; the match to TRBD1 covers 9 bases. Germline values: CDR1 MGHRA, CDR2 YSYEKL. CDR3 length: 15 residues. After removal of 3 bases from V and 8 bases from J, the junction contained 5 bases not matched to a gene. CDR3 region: CASSHWDREHSPLHF. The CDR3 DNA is TGCGCCAGCAGCCATTGGGACAGGGAACATTCACCCCTCCACTTT.

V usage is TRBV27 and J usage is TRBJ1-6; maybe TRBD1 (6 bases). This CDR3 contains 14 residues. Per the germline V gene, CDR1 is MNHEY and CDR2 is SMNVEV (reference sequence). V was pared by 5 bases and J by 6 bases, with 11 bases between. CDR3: CASSLTGSNSPLHF. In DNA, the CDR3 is TGTGCCAGCAGTCTCACAGGGAGTAATTCACCCCTCCACTTT.

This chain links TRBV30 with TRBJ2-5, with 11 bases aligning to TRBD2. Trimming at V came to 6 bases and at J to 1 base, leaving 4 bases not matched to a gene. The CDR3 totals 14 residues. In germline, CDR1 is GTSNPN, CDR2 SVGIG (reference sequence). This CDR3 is CACRLAGPQETQYF. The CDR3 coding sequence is TGTGCCTGCAGACTAGCGGGGCCCCAAGAGACCCAGTACTTC.

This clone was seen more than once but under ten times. As DNA, the CDR3 is TGCGCCAGCAGCTCCCCAGGGGCAACTAATGAAAAACTGTTTTTT. Amino acid sequence: CASSSPGATNEKLFF. The chain uses TRBV5-1 and TRBJ1-4; TRBD1 might be the D (6 bases). CDR1 is SGHRS and CDR2 is YFSETQ in the germline V gene. V was clipped by 3 bases and J by 0 bases, with 9 bases between them. The CDR3 runs to 15 residues.

The CDR3 nucleotides are TGTGCCAGCAGCGTAGCGGTTAGCGGAGCGAGGGATACGCAGTATTTT. Its protein is CASSVAVSGARDTQYF. The gene calls are TRBV9 and TRBJ2-3; TRBD2 is a possible D gene (6 bases). CDR3 length equals 16 residues. V shed 0 bases and J shed 6 bases, with 17 bases lying between them. Germline CDR1 is SGDLS and CDR2 is YYNGEE.

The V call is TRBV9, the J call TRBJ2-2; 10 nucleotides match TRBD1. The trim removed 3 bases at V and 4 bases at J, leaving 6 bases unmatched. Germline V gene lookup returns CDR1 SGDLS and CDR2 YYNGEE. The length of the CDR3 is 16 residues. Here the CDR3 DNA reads TGTGCCAGCAGCGGCGGGGACAGGGGTGTCACCGGGGAGCTGTTTTTT. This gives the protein CASSGGDRGVTGELFF.

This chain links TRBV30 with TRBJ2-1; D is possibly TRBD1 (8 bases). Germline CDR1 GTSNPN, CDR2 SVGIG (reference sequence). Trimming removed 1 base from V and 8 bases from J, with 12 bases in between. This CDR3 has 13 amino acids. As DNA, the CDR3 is TGTGCCTGGAGTGCTACAGGGGGGGATGAGCAGTTCTTC. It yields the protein CAWSATGGDEQFF.

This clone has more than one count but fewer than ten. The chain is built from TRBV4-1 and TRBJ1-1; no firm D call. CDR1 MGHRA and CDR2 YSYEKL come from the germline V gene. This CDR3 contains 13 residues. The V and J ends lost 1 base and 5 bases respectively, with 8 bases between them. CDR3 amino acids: CASSQVEGTEAFF. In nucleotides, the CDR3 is TGCGCCAGCAGCCAAGTAGAGGGAACTGAAGCTTTCTTT.

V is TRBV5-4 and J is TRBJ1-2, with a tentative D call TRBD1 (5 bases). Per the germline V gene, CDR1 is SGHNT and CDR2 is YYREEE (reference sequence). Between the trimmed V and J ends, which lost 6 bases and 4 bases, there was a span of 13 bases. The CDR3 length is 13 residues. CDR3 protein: CASTPGGAYGYTF. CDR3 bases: TGTGCCAGCACCCCCGGGGGAGCCTATGGCTACACCTTC.

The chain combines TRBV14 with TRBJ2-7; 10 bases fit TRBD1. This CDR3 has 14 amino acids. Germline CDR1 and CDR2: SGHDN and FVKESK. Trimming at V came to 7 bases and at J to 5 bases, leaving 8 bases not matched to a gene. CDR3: CASNRQGADHEQYF. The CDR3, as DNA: TGTGCCAGCAACCGACAGGGGGCCGACCACGAGCAGTACTTC.

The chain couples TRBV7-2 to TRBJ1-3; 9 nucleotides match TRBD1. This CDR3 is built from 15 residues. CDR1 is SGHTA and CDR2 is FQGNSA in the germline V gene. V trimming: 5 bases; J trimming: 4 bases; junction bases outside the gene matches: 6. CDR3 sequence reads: CASSAGTGKGNTIYF. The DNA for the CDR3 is TGTGCCAGCAGCGCCGGGACAGGGAAAGGAAACACCATATATTTT.

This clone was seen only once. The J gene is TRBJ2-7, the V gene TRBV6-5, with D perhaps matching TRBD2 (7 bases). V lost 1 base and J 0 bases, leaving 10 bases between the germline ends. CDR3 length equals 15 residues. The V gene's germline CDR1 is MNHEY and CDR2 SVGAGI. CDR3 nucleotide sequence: TGTGCCAGCAGTTACTTTCGGGGGGCCTCCTACGAGCAGTACTTC. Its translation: CASSYFRGASYEQYF.

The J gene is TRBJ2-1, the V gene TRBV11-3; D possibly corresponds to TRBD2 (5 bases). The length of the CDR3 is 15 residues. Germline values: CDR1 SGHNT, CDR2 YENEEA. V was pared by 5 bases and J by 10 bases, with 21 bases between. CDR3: CASSRTRAQGGEQFF. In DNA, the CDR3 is TGTGCCAGCAGCCGTACTAGGGCTCAAGGCGGGGAGCAGTTCTTC.

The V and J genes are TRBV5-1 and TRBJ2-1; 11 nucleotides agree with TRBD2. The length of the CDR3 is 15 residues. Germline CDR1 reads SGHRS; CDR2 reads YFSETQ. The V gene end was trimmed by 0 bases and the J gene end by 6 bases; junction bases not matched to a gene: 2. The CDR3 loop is CASSLVGLAVNEQFF. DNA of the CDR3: TGCGCCAGCAGCTTGGTGGGACTAGCGGTCAATGAGCAGTTCTTC.

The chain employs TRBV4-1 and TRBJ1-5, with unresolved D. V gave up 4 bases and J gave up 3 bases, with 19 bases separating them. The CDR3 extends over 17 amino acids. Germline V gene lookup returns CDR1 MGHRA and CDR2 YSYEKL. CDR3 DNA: TGCGCCAGCAGCCGTCCCCCCGGCGAGGCCCTCAATCAGCCCCAGCATTTT. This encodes CASSRPPGEALNQPQHF.

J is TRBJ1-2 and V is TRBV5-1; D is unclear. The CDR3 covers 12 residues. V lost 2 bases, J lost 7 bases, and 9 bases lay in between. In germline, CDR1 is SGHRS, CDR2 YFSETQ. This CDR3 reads CASSFEGGGYTF. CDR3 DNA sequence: TGCGCCAGCAGCTTCGAAGGAGGTGGCTACACCTTC. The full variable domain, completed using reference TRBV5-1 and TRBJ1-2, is KAGVTQTPRYLIKTRGQQVTLSCSPISGHRSVSWYQQTPGQGLQFLFEYFSETQRNKGNFPGRFSGRQFSNSRSEMNVSTLELGDSALYLCASSFEGGGYTFGSGTRLTVV.

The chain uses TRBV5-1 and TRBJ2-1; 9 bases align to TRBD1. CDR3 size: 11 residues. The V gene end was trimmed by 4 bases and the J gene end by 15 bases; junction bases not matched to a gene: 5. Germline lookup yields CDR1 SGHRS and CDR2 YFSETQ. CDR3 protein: CASSGGTGWFF. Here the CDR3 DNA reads TGCGCCAGCAGCGGAGGGACAGGGTGGTTCTTC.

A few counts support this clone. In DNA form, the CDR3 reads TGTGCCAGCAGTAGGGGACTGACCTACGAGCAGTACTTC. Translated, it gives CASSRGLTYEQYF. The chain links TRBV25-1 to TRBJ2-7; D possibly corresponds to TRBD2 (6 bases). Trimming pared 5 bases from V and 2 bases from J, leaving 10 bases between. Germline lookup yields CDR1 MGHDK and CDR2 SYGVNS. CDR3 length: 13 amino acids.

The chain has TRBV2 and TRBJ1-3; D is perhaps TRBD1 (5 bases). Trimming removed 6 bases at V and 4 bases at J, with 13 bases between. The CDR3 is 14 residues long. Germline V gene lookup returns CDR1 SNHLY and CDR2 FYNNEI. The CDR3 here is CASRAPGGGNTIYF. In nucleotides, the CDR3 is TGTGCCAGCAGGGCCCCCGGGGGAGGAAACACCATATATTTT.